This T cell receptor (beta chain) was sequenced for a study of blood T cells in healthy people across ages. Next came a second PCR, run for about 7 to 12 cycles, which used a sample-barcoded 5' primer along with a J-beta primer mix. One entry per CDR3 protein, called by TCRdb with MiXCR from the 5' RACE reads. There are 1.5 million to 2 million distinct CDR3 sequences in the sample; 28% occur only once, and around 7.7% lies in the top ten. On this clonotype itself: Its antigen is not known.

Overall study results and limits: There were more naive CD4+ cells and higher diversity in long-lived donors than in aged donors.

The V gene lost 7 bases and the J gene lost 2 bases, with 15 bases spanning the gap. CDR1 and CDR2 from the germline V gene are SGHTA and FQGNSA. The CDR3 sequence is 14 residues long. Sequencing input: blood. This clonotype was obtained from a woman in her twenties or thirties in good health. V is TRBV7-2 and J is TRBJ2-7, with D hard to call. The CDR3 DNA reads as TGTGCCAGCACCCCAAACTCGGCGGCCTACGAGCAGTACTTC. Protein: CASTPNSAAYEQYF.